This TCR beta chain was found in a study of cytomegalovirus exposure and HLA in healthy donors. PCR amplification relied on 60 Vbeta primers (plus 13 Jbeta primers). TCRdb's copy holds only in-frame clones and misses some; the assay was immunoSEQ multiplex PCR. The repertoire holds some 140,000 clones, with roughly 80% as singletons. The donors comprised healthy bone marrow donors. Trimming at V came to 5 bases and at J to 3 bases, leaving 2 bases not matched to a gene. CDR1 LNHDA and CDR2 SQIVND come from the germline V gene (reference sequence). The CDR3 runs to 14 residues. The chain employs TRBV19 and TRBJ2-1; 9 nucleotides agree with TRBD1. Sequencing was carried out using PBMCs. The receptor was isolated from a man aged 40-50 years in good health and CMV-seronegative. The CDR3 spells CASSPGQGYNEQFF. In DNA, the CDR3 is TGTGCCAGTAGTCCGGGACAGGGCTACAATGAGCAGTTCTTC.